Below, 10 T cell receptor beta chains from the same sample are listed, as sequenced in a study of blood T cell repertoires in COVID-19. Data came from immunoSEQ multiplex PCR; TCRdb stores just in-frame clones and leaves some out. The table lists hundreds of thousands of clones, around 91% of them singletons. The sequenced sample was PBMCs or T cells enriched from blood (not recorded which). The receptor source for this set is a woman under 30 who had recovered from COVID-19.

The V gene is TRBV6-6, the J gene TRBJ2-1, with D possibly matching TRBD1 (6 bases). This CDR3 region has 13 residues. Trimming took 6 bases from V and 6 from J, leaving 12 bases between them. Germline V gene data show CDR1 as MNHNY and CDR2 as SVGAGI (reference sequence). The CDR3 DNA reads TGTGCCAGCAGCCCGGGACAATTCAATGAGCAGTTCTTC. Protein: CASSPGQFNEQFF.

This sequence joins TRBV29-1 and TRBJ1-1, with unresolved D. Trimming stripped 4 bases from V and 5 bases from J, with 8 bases between. The CDR3 has 11 residues. Looked up from germline, CDR1 is SQVTM and CDR2 is ANQGSEA. The CDR3 protein is CSVVQVTEAFF. CDR3 in DNA: TGCAGCGTTGTGCAGGTTACTGAAGCTTTCTTT.

This rearrangement joins TRBV2 to TRBJ1-2; weak D call: TRBD1 (5 bases). Germline V gene lookup returns CDR1 SNHLY and CDR2 FYNNEI. Trimming shortened V by 4 bases and J by 4 bases, and 16 bases separated the two germline ends. The CDR3 totals 15 residues. CDR3 protein: CASSADSPYGYGYTF. The CDR3 region has the DNA TGTGCCAGCAGTGCCGACAGCCCCTATGGCTATGGCTACACCTTC. The variable domain in full, with the rest retrieved from reference TRBV2 and TRBJ1-2, is EPEVTQTPSHQVTQMGQEVILRCVPISNHLYFYWYRQILGQKVEFLVSFYNNEISEKSEIFDDQFSVERPDGSNFTLKIRSTKLEDSAMYFCASSADSPYGYGYTFGSGTRLTVV.

The J gene is TRBJ2-3, the V gene TRBV5-1; 7 nucleotides match TRBD2. Trimming at V came to 3 bases and at J to 6 bases, leaving 19 bases not matched to a gene. Germline CDR1 is SGHRS and CDR2 is YFSETQ. CDR3 length: 18 residues. For the CDR3, the DNA is TGCGCCAGCAGCTCCGGACTGAAGCGGGGCTCAAAGGCGGATACGCAGTATTTT. Translation gives CASSSGLKRGSKADTQYF.

The chain joins TRBV11-1 to TRBJ1-1; 7 bases map to TRBD1. This CDR3 is built from 14 residues. Germline V gives CDR1 SGHAT, CDR2 FQDESV (reference sequence). V lost 5 bases and J lost 5; bases outside the gene matches: 8. In nucleotides, the CDR3 is TGTGCCAGCAGCGTACGACAGGGTATAACTGAAGCTTTCTTT. It encodes CASSVRQGITEAFF.

CDR3 bases: TGTGCCAGCAGATCCGACAGGGTGAACAATCAGCCCCAGCATTTT. It yields the protein CASRSDRVNNQPQHF. This chain uses TRBV2 with TRBJ1-5, with TRBD1 identical over 7 bases. The V segment lost 6 bases and the J segment 3 bases; nucleotides outside the gene matches: 8. Germline V lookup: CDR1 SNHLY, CDR2 FYNNEI. The CDR3 has 15 amino acids.

This chain connects TRBV6-4 to TRBJ2-1, with 7 bases lining up with TRBD1. The CDR3 is 16 residues long. CDR1 and CDR2 from the germline V gene are MRHNA and SNTAGT. The V segment lost 0 bases and the J segment 5 bases; nucleotides outside the gene matches: 7. The CDR3 here is CASSDSDRAGHNEQFF. DNA of the CDR3: TGTGCCAGCAGTGACTCAGACAGGGCCGGTCACAATGAGCAGTTCTTC.

The CDR3 sequence: CASSLQGGGVITEAFF. The CDR3 nucleotides are TGTGCCAGCAGTTTACAGGGCGGGGGGGTAATCACTGAAGCTTTCTTT. The V gene is TRBV27, the J gene TRBJ1-1, with D possibly matching TRBD1 (5 bases). V lost 2 bases and J lost 4, with 17 bases in between. CDR1 is MNHEY, CDR2 SMNVEV, per germline (reference sequence). The CDR3 covers 16 residues.

The chain uses TRBV11-2 and TRBJ1-2; unclear D gene. Trimming removed 5 bases from V and 7 bases from J, with 8 bases in between. Germline assignment: CDR1 SGHAT and CDR2 FQNNGV. CDR3 length equals 11 residues. CDR3 bases: TGTGCCAGCAGCCACGCTATTGGCTACACCTTC. Residues: CASSHAIGYTF.

The genes are TRBV4-2 and TRBJ2-1, with D perhaps matching TRBD2 (7 bases). V was cut by 0 bases and J by 7 bases, with 13 bases left in between. CDR3 length equals 15 residues. Germline CDR1 LGHNA, CDR2 YNFKEQ. In nucleotides, the CDR3 is TGTGCCAGCAGCCAAGAGGGGGGGCCGGGGAATGAGCAGTTCTTC. This gives the protein CASSQEGGPGNEQFF.